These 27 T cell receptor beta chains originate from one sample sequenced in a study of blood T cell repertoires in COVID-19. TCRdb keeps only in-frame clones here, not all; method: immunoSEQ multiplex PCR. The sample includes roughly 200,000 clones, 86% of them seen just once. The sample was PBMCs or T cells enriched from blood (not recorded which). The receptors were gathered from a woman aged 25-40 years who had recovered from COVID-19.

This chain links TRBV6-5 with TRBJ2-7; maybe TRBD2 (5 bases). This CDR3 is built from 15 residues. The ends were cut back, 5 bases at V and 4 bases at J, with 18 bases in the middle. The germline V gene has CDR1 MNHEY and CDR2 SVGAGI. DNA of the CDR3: TGTGCCAGCAGTCTACAGAGCAGAAAGCGGTACGAGCAGTACTTC. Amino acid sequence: CASSLQSRKRYEQYF.

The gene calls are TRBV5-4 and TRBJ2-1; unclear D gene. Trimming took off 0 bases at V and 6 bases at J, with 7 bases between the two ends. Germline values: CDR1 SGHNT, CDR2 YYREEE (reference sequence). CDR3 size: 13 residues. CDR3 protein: CASSLGGSNEQFF. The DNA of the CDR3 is TGTGCCAGCAGCTTGGGAGGAAGCAATGAGCAGTTCTTC.

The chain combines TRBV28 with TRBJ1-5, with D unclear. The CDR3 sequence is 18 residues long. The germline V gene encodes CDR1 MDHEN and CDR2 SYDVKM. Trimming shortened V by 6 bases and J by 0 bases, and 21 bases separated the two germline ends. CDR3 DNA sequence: TGTGCCAGCAGCCCCCTGGGAGCCTCTTTTAATAGCAATCAGCCCCAGCATTTT. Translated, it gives CASSPLGASFNSNQPQHF.

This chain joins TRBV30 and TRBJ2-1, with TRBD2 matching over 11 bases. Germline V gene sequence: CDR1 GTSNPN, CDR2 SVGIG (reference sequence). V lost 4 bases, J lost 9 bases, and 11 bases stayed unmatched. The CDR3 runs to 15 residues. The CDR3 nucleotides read TGTGCCTGGATATATAGCGGGAGGGCGGGGGTTGAGCAGTTCTTC. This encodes CAWIYSGRAGVEQFF.

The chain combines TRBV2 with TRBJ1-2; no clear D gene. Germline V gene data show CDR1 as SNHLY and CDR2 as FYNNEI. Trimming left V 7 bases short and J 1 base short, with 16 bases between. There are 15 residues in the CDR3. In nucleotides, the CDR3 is TGTGCCAGCACCTCTGTCCCAGGAGGTAACTATGGCTACACCTTC. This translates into CASTSVPGGNYGYTF.

For the CDR3, the DNA is TGTGCCAGCAATTCCCAGGGAGATACGCAGTATTTT. Residues: CASNSQGDTQYF. The V gene is TRBV6-5, the J gene TRBJ2-3; possibly TRBD1 for D (5 bases). Trimming pared 7 bases from V and 5 bases from J, leaving 10 bases between. Germline loops: CDR1 MNHEY, CDR2 SVGAGI. The CDR3 contains 12 residues.

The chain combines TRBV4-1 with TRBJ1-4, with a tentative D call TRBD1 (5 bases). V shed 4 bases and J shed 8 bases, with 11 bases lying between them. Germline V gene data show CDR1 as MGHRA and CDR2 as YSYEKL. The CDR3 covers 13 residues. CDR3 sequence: CASSLLTGEKLFF. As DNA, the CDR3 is TGCGCCAGCAGCCTCCTAACAGGAGAAAAACTGTTTTTT.

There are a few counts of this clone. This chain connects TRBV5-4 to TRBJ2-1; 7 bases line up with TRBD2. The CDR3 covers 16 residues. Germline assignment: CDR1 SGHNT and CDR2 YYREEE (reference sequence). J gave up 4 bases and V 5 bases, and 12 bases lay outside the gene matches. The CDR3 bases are TGTGCCAGCAGTCGATCGGGAGGCCGGAGTTACAATGAGCAGTTCTTC. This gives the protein CASSRSGGRSYNEQFF.

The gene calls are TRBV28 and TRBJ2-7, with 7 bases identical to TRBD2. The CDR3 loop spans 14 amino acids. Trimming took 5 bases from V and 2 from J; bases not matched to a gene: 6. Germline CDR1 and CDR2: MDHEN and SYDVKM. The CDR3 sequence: CASSLIGGTYEQYF. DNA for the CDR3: TGTGCCAGCAGTCTGATCGGGGGGACCTACGAGCAGTACTTC.

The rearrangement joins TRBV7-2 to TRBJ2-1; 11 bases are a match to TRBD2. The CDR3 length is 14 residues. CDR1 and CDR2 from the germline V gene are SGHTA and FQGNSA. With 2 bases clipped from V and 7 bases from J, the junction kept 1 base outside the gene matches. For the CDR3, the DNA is TGTGCCAGCAGCTTAACTAGCGGGAGTAATGAGCAGTTCTTC. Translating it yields CASSLTSGSNEQFF.

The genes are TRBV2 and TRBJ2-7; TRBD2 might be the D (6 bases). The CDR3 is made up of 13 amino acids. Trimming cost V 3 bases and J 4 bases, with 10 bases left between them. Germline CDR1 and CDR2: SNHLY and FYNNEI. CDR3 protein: CASSDSSAYEQYF. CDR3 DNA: TGTGCCAGCAGTGATTCTAGCGCGTACGAGCAGTACTTC.

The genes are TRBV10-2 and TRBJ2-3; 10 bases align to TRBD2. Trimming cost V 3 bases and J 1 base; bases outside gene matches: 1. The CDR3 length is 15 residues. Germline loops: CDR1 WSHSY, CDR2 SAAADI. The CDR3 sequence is CASSELAGRTDTQYF. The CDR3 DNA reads TGCGCCAGCAGTGAACTAGCGGGACGCACAGATACGCAGTATTTT.

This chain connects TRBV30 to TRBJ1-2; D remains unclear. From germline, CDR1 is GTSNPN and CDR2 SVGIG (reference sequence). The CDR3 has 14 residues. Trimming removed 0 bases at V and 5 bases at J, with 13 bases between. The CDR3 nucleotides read TGTGCCTGGAGTGTGGCACCGCCGCTTTATGGCTACACCTTC. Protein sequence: CAWSVAPPLYGYTF. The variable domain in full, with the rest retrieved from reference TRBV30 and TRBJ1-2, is SQTIHQWPATLVQPVGSPLSLECTVEGTSNPNLYWYRQAAGRGLQLLFYSVGIGQISSEVPQNLSASRPQDRQFILSSKKLLLSDSGFYLCAWSVAPPLYGYTFGSGTRLTVV.

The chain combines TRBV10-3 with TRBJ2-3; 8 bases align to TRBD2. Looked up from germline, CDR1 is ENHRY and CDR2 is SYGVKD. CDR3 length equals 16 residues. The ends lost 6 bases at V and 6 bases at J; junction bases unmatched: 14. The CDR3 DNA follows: TGTGCCATCAGCCTGAACGGGGGGGGCGCGGTGGATACGCAGTATTTT. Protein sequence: CAISLNGGGAVDTQYF.

CDR3 residues: CASSLGTSGSQETQYF. The CDR3 bases are TGTGCCAGCAGCCTAGGGACTAGCGGGAGCCAAGAGACCCAGTACTTC. The V gene is TRBV9, the J gene TRBJ2-5; 14 bases align to TRBD2. V gave up 4 bases and J gave up 1 base; unmatched junction bases: 3. Germline assignment: CDR1 SGDLS and CDR2 YYNGEE. The CDR3 covers 16 residues.

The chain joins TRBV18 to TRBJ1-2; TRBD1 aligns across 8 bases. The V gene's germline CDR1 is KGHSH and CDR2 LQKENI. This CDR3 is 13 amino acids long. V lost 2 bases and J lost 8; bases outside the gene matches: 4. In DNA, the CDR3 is TGTGCCAGCTCACCATCGGACAGGGAAGGCTACACCTTC. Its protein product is CASSPSDREGYTF.

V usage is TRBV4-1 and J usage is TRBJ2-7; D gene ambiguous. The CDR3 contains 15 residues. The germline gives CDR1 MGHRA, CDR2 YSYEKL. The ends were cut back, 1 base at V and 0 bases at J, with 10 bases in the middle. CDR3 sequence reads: CASSQGYGSSYEQYF. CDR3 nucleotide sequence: TGCGCCAGCAGCCAAGGATATGGCAGCTCCTACGAGCAGTACTTC.

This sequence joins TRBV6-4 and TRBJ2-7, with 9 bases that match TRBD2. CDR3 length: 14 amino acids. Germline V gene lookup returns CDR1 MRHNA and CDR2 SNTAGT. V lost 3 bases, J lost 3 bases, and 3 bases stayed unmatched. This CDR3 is CASSEAGGFYEQYF. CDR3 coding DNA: TGTGCCAGCAGTGAAGCGGGAGGATTCTACGAGCAGTACTTC.

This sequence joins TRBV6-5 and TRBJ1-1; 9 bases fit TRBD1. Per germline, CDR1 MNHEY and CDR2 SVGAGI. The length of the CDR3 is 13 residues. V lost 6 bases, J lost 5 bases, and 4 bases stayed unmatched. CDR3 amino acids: CASSLDRGTEAFF. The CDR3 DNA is TGTGCCAGCAGCCTCGACAGGGGGACTGAAGCTTTCTTT.

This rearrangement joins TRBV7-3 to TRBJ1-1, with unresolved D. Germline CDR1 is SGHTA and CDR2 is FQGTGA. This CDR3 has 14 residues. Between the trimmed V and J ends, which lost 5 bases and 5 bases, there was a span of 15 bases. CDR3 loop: CASSPGRGATEAFF. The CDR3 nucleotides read TGTGCCAGCAGCCCCGGCCGGGGTGCGACTGAAGCTTTCTTT.

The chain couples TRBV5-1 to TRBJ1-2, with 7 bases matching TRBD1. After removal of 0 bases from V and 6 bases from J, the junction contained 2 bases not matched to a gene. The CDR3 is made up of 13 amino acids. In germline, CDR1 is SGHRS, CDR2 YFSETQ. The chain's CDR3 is CASSLGGGDGYTF. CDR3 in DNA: TGCGCCAGCAGCTTGGGAGGGGGCGATGGCTACACCTTC.

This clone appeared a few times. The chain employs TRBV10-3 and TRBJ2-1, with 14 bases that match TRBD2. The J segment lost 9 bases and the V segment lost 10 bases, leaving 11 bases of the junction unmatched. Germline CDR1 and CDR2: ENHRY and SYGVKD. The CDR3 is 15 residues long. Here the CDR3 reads CATNPGTSGSVEQFF. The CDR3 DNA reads TGTGCCACTAACCCCGGGACTAGCGGGAGTGTTGAGCAGTTCTTC.

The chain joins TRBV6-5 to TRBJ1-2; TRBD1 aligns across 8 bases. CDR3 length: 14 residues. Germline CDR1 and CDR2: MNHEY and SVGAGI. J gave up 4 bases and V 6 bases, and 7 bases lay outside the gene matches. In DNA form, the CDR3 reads TGTGCCAGCAGCGCCGGACAGGGAGGCTATGGCTACACCTTC. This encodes CASSAGQGGYGYTF.

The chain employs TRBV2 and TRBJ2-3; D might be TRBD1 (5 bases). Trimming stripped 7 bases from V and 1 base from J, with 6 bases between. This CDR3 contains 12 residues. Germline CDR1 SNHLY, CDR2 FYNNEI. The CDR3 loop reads CASTQGTDTQYF. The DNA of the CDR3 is TGTGCCAGCACACAGGGCACAGATACGCAGTATTTT.

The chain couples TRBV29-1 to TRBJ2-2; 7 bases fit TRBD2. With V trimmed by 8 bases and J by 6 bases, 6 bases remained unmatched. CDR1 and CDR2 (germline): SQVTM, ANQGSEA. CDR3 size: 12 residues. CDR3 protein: CSFREGSGELFF. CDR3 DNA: TGCAGCTTTAGGGAGGGTTCCGGGGAGCTGTTTTTT.

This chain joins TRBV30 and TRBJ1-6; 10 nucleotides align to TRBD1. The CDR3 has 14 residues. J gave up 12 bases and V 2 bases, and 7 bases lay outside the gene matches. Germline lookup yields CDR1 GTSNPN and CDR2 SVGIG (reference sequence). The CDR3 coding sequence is TGTGCCTGGAGTCGCGGGACAGGGGTGGAACCCCTCCACTTT. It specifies CAWSRGTGVEPLHF.

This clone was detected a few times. For the CDR3, the DNA is TGTGCCAGCAGCGCGCACTCCCTCACTGAAGCTTTCTTT. It translates to CASSAHSLTEAFF. The chain links TRBV9 to TRBJ1-1, with D unresolved. The V gene's germline CDR1 is SGDLS and CDR2 YYNGEE. V gave up 3 bases and J gave up 4 bases, with 10 bases separating them. The CDR3 totals 13 residues.